This TCR beta chain was observed in a study of blood T cell repertoires in COVID-19. The CDR3 loop spans 13 amino acids. CDR1 and CDR2 (germline): LGHDT, YNNKEL (reference sequence). Trimming took off 3 bases at V and 2 bases at J, with 4 bases between the two ends. Authors' analysis steps: For nucleated cells, counts were estimated from reference gene primer amplification. Data came from immunoSEQ multiplex PCR; TCRdb stores just in-frame clones and leaves some out. V, J and clone size derive from that table, while D and trimming were established from the DNA sequence. The sample consists of about 240,000 clones, about 82% of them appearing once.

Sequenced: peripheral blood. This chain connects TRBV3-1 (or the pseudogene TRBV3-2) to TRBJ2-2; no definite D call. The receptor's source is a man older than 75 with acute or convalescent COVID-19. The CDR3 DNA sequence: TGTGCCAGCAGCCATTCTAACACCGGGGAGCTGTTTTTT. Its translation is CASSHSNTGELFF.